These T cell receptor beta chains were read from a single sample in a study of T cell responses to AZD1222 COVID-19 vaccine. Only in-frame clones appear in the TCRdb table, and some are missing; sequencing was by immunoSEQ multiplex PCR. The repertoire holds fewer than 200,000 clones, with approximately 90% as singletons. The specimen comprised peripheral blood, sampled 28 days after the second dose of the MenACWY control vaccine. These receptors all stem from an adult who received the MenACWY meningococcal vaccine as a control. Both conserved end residues are part of each CDR3. Fields, in order: J gene, V gene, D gene, clone size, CDR3 protein, CDR3 DNA. A D gene is named only where the DNA matches it firmly. Size tells how often a clone was seen (once, few, many) or the class of an expanded clone, and some rows leave it out.

>TRBJ1-1|TRBV24-1|TRBD1|-
CATSETGERTEAFF
TGTGCCACCAGCGAAACAGGGGAGAGGACTGAAGCTTTCTTT
>TRBJ1-4|TRBV7-2|-|-
CASSSDGGASEKLFF
TGTGCCAGCAGCTCAGATGGGGGCGCAAGTGAAAAACTGTTTTTT
>TRBJ1-2|TRBV18|-|-
CASSPGPHGYTF
TGTGCCAGCTCACCAGGGCCCCATGGCTACACCTTC
>TRBJ2-7|TRBV4-3|TRBD1|-
CASSQDLGQTYEQYF
TGCGCCAGCAGCCAAGACTTGGGACAGACCTACGAGCAGTACTTC
>TRBJ1-1|TRBV19|TRBD1|-
CASRDSRTEAFF
TGTGCCAGCCGGGACAGCCGAACTGAAGCTTTCTTT
>TRBJ2-7|TRBV6-5|-|-
CASSYLARGFDEQYF
TGTGCCAGCAGTTACCTGGCGCGGGGTTTCGACGAGCAGTACTTC
>TRBJ1-2|TRBV14|-|-
CASSQEGGYYGYTF
TGTGCCAGCAGCCAAGAAGGGGGTTACTATGGCTACACCTTC
>TRBJ2-2|TRBV29-1|-|-
CSVSDTNTGELFF
TGCAGCGTCTCGGACACCAACACCGGGGAGCTGTTTTTT
>TRBJ1-4|TRBV5-1|TRBD1|once
CASSLDRGQRNEKLFF
TGCGCCAGCAGCTTGGATCGGGGACAGCGCAATGAAAAACTGTTTTTT
>TRBJ1-4|TRBV28|-|-
CASSIFDLGGNEKLFF
TGTGCCAGCAGCATTTTTGATTTAGGGGGAAATGAAAAACTGTTTTTT
>TRBJ2-1|TRBV4-3|-|-
CASSQGVGNEQFF
TGCGCCAGCAGCCAAGGGGTCGGCAATGAGCAGTTCTTC
>TRBJ1-5|TRBV28|-|-
CASHQGVYQPQHF
TGTGCCAGCCACCAGGGTGTATATCAGCCCCAGCATTTT
>TRBJ1-3|TRBV5-1|TRBD1|-
CASSLGTGARGNTIYF
TGCGCCAGCAGCTTGGGGACAGGGGCGCGTGGAAACACCATATATTTT
>TRBJ1-4|TRBV18|TRBD1|-
CASSPRGPNEKLFF
TGTGCCAGCTCACCCAGGGGGCCCAATGAAAAACTGTTTTTT
>TRBJ2-3|TRBV7-2|-|-
CASSSPGHYTDTQYF
TGTGCCAGCAGTTCCCCGGGACACTACACAGATACGCAGTATTTT
>TRBJ1-6|TRBV5-6|-|-
CASSFKAFNNSPLHF
TGTGCCAGCAGCTTCAAGGCTTTCAATAATTCACCCCTCCACTTT
>TRBJ1-2|TRBV12-3/TRBV12-4|-|-
CASSLDGTYGYTF
TGTGCCAGCAGTCTGGACGGAACCTATGGCTACACCTTC
>TRBJ2-3|TRBV9|TRBD2|-
CASSVRAGGQTDTQYF
TGTGCCAGCAGCGTACGGGCGGGAGGGCAAACAGATACGCAGTATTTT
>TRBJ2-3|TRBV27|TRBD2|-
CASSFQRDGSDTQYF
TGTGCCAGCAGTTTCCAGCGGGATGGGTCAGATACGCAGTATTTT
>TRBJ2-6|TRBV28|TRBD1|-
CASSLVRTGVIGANVLTF
TGTGCCAGCAGTTTAGTAAGGACAGGGGTTATCGGGGCCAACGTCCTGACTTTC
>TRBJ1-5|TRBV10-3|TRBD1|-
CAISESGQFSNQPQHF
TGTGCCATCAGTGAATCGGGACAGTTTAGCAATCAGCCCCAGCATTTT
>TRBJ1-5|TRBV19|TRBD1|-
CASSRAAGTGDPWPQHF
TGTGCCAGTTCTCGTGCCGCCGGGACAGGGGACCCATGGCCCCAGCATTTT
>TRBJ1-2|TRBV10-3|-|-
CAISDQAGGYTF
TGTGCCATCAGTGATCAGGCTGGTGGCTACACCTTC
>TRBJ1-1|TRBV27|-|-
CASSLMGRSEAFF
TGTGCCAGCAGTTTAATGGGGCGATCTGAAGCTTTCTTT
>TRBJ1-6|TRBV21-1|-|-
CACDSRGSPLHF
TGTGCCTGCGACAGTCGGGGTTCACCCCTCCACTTT
>TRBJ1-1|TRBV27|-|-
CASRGAGVPNTEAFF
TGTGCCAGCAGGGGGGCAGGGGTCCCGAACACTGAAGCTTTCTTT
>TRBJ2-7|TRBV6-5|-|-
CASRPGGGPSYEQYF
TGTGCCAGCAGACCAGGTGGGGGTCCGTCCTACGAGCAGTACTTC
>TRBJ2-7|TRBV6-5|-|-
CASSRGAYYEQYF
TGTGCCAGCAGCCGCGGGGCCTACTACGAGCAGTACTTC
>TRBJ1-1|TRBV7-8|-|-
CASSFVGPRGEAFF
TGTGCCAGCAGCTTTGTGGGGCCACGGGGTGAAGCTTTCTTT
>TRBJ2-7|TRBV11-2|-|-
CASSFGQYEQYF
TGTGCCAGCAGCTTCGGACAGTACGAGCAGTACTTC
>TRBJ2-6|TRBV7-9|-|-
CASSLRIPGANVLTF
TGTGCCAGCAGCTTACGCATACCTGGGGCCAACGTCCTGACTTTC
>TRBJ2-3|TRBV14|TRBD2|once
CASSQGGLAYLYSGDTQYF
TGTGCCAGCAGCCAGGGTGGACTAGCGTACCTCTATTCTGGGGATACGCAGTATTTT
>TRBJ1-6|TRBV2|-|-
CASSEASQGQGSPLHF
TGTGCCAGCAGTGAAGCGTCTCAGGGGCAAGGGTCACCCCTCCACTTT
>TRBJ1-5|TRBV18|-|few
CASSPSGPNSNQPQHF
TGTGCCAGCTCACCATCGGGCCCGAATAGCAATCAGCCCCAGCATTTT
>TRBJ2-7|TRBV19|TRBD1|once
CASSLAPLDRNYEQYF
TGTGCCAGTAGTCTAGCCCCTTTGGACAGGAACTACGAGCAGTACTTC
>TRBJ2-4|TRBV5-3|TRBD2|-
CARSPAGAHKNIQYF
TGTGCCAGAAGCCCGGCGGGAGCCCACAAAAACATTCAGTACTTC
>TRBJ2-1|TRBV19|-|-
CASSIIPVASGNEQFF
TGTGCCAGTAGTATAATCCCAGTGGCCAGCGGGAATGAGCAGTTCTTC
>TRBJ2-5|TRBV7-9|-|once
CASSLGQRLPQETQYF
TGTGCCAGCAGCTTAGGCCAGCGACTTCCCCAAGAGACCCAGTACTTC
>TRBJ2-2|TRBV19|-|-
CASNPGGYTGELFF
TGTGCCAGTAACCCAGGGGGGTACACCGGGGAGCTGTTTTTT
>TRBJ1-1|TRBV9|TRBD1|-
CASSATDRGRTFF
TGTGCCAGCAGCGCTACCGACAGGGGAAGAACTTTCTTT
>TRBJ2-2|TRBV2|TRBD1|once
CASSELGQGNTGELFF
TGTGCCAGCAGTGAACTGGGACAGGGGAACACCGGGGAGCTGTTTTTT